This T cell receptor beta chain is drawn from a study of blood T cell repertoires in COVID-19. Looking at the study overall: PBMCs, B-cell-depleted T cells, or T cells were the source of the cDNA or gDNA that made up the material.

The V end lost 3 bases, the J end lost 3 bases, and 20 bases lay between the germline ends. The CDR3 has 18 residues. Germline V CDR1 and CDR2: SGHVS, FQNEAQ. This clone was seen only once. Original processing notes: Cell counts per sample came from amplifying reference gene primers. Measured with immunoSEQ multiplex PCR; TCRdb has only the in-frame clones, and not every one. That table supplies the V and J calls and clone size; D and trimming were determined from the DNA. The profile covers 100,000 to 150,000 clones, with roughly 79% appearing a single time and roughly 2% taken by the ten largest. The specimen sequenced was peripheral blood. This sequence was found in a man between 65 and 85 years old with acute or convalescent COVID-19. This sequence joins TRBV7-8 and TRBJ2-2, with D possibly TRBD2 on 5 matching bases. CDR3 in amino acids: CASSFSQRRAEHTGELFF. The CDR3 coding sequence is TGTGCCAGCAGCTTTTCCCAAAGGCGGGCGGAGCACACCGGGGAGCTGTTTTTT.